The next 8 T cell receptor beta chains were all read from a single sample in a study of OX40 agonist ivuxolimab in advanced cancers. Some clones are missing from TCRdb's copy, which holds only in-frame ones; the method was immunoSEQ multiplex PCR. The table shows 57,000 or so clones, with around 83% occurring only once. The specimen was CD4+ or CD8+ T cells sorted from blood, collected in a trial of the OX40 agonist ivuxolimab. The origin of the receptors is an adult with an advanced solid tumor such as melanoma, head and neck, liver or kidney cancer.

V usage is TRBV10-1 and J usage is TRBJ2-5; 8 bases line up with TRBD2. There are 13 residues in the CDR3. CDR1 and CDR2 (germline): WNHNN, SYGVQD (reference sequence). J gave up 1 base and V 6 bases, and 1 base lay outside the gene matches. The CDR3 sequence is CASSGGAQETQYF. For the CDR3, the DNA is TGCGCCAGCAGCGGGGGGGCCCAAGAGACCCAGTACTTC.

The chain uses TRBV7-9 and TRBJ2-5; the D is unclear. This CDR3 has 15 residues. Trimming shortened V by 1 base and J by 4 bases, and 13 bases separated the two germline ends. CDR1 and CDR2 from the germline V gene are SEHNR and FQNEAQ (reference sequence). The DNA of the CDR3 is TGTGCCAGCAGCTTAGGTCGAAGTTTATCAGAGACCCAGTACTTC. Translation gives CASSLGRSLSETQYF.

With regard to this clone: Germline and junction disagree at one end, which may indicate a read error. The sample holds other DNA sequences that translate to the same CDR3. The V and J genes are TRBV2 and TRBJ2-7; D gene unclear. This CDR3 contains 13 residues. CDR1 is SNHLY and CDR2 is FYNNEI in the germline V gene. DNA for the CDR3: TGTGCTAGCAATTCCGGTCCCACCGGCGAGCAGTACTTC. It specifies CASNSGPTGEQYF.

The sample holds one count of this clone. The CDR3 DNA sequence: TGTGCCAGCAGTCCTGAGACAGGGCGGGAGCAGTACTTC. It codes for CASSPETGREQYF. J is TRBJ2-7 and V is TRBV27, with 7 bases lining up with TRBD1. V shed 5 bases, J shed 7 bases, and the junction held 8 bases outside the gene matches. The CDR3 covers 13 residues. In germline, CDR1 is MNHEY, CDR2 SMNVEV (reference sequence).

This rearrangement joins TRBV9 to TRBJ2-3; 11 bases fit TRBD2. CDR3 length: 18 amino acids. Germline CDR1 is SGDLS and CDR2 is YYNGEE. Germline trimming cut 0 bases from V and 3 bases from J; bases unmatched to any gene: 9. This chain's CDR3 is CASSVVPLAGGRTDTQYF. CDR3 sequence (DNA): TGTGCCAGCAGCGTAGTCCCCCTAGCGGGGGGTCGGACAGATACGCAGTATTTT.

In its sample, this clone was seen once. The chain has TRBV5-1 and TRBJ1-2, with 10 bases that match TRBD1. CDR1 is SGHRS, CDR2 YFSETQ, per germline. The CDR3 runs 18 residues. Trimming took 1 base from V and 6 from J; bases not matched to a gene: 15. For the CDR3, the DNA is TGCGCCAGCAGCTTGAACGTCCTGCGACAGGGGGCGCGGGATGGCTACACCTTC. This gives the protein CASSLNVLRQGARDGYTF.

J is TRBJ1-5 and V is TRBV4-1; D remains unclear. This CDR3 is built from 16 residues. The germline V and J ends were trimmed by 0 bases and 5 bases, with 14 bases remaining between them. Germline V CDR1 and CDR2: MGHRA, YSYEKL. The CDR3 sequence: CASSQDGPQRYQPQHF. CDR3 nucleotides: TGCGCCAGCAGCCAAGACGGCCCCCAGAGATATCAGCCCCAGCATTTT.

The chain joins TRBV4-1 to TRBJ1-3, with D possibly being TRBD1 (5 bases). Germline CDR1 reads MGHRA; CDR2 reads YSYEKL. CDR3 size: 15 residues. V lost 3 bases and J 4 bases, leaving 13 bases between the germline ends. The CDR3 here is CASSHVSGRGNTIYF. CDR3 in DNA: TGCGCCAGCAGCCACGTCTCAGGGAGGGGAAACACCATATATTTT.